The 3 T cell receptor beta chains below all came from one sample that was sequenced in a study of TIL therapy for anti-PD-1-resistant metastatic lung cancer. The time point here: pre-treatment sample, taken before nivolumab and TIL therapy. The tumor samples were excised metastases, mostly pleural nodules or supraclavicular lymph nodes. This was the immunoSEQ v3 assay. Repertoires were generated with immunoSEQ multiplex PCR, while TCRdb's copy carries only in-frame clones and drops some. Among under 100,000 clones listed, 55% to 75% were seen once. Sample: tumor tissue, taken at baseline. All receptors come from a person aged 30 to 80 with non-small cell lung cancer.

This clone showed up just a few times. The chain joins TRBV27 to TRBJ2-7; tentative D call: TRBD2 (5 bases). The CDR3 loop spans 14 amino acids. The germline V and J ends were trimmed by 4 bases and 0 bases, with 10 bases remaining between them. CDR1 MNHEY and CDR2 SMNVEV come from the germline V gene (reference sequence). The CDR3 loop reads CASSSPGISYEQYF. The CDR3 DNA reads as TGTGCCAGCAGTTCCCCGGGGATCTCCTACGAGCAGTACTTC.

The chain uses TRBV11-2 and TRBJ2-1; tentatively, D is TRBD2 (5 bases). Between the trimmed V and J ends, which lost 2 bases and 7 bases, there was a span of 18 bases. This CDR3 is built from 16 residues. CDR1 and CDR2 from the germline V gene are SGHAT and FQNNGV. Here the CDR3 DNA reads TGTGCCAGCAGCTTACTCCGGGCCGGGAAATATAATGAGCAGTTCTTC. Encoded protein: CASSLLRAGKYNEQFF.

The V and J genes are TRBV5-1 and TRBJ2-7, with 7 positions matching TRBD1. This CDR3 has 17 residues. The germline CDR1 and CDR2 sequences are SGHRS and YFSETQ. V shed 0 bases and J 4 bases; nucleotides not matched to a gene: 13. The CDR3 nucleotides read TGCGCCAGCAGCTTGGCCGGGTGGACAGGTTGGAGTTACGAGCAGTACTTC. It yields the protein CASSLAGWTGWSYEQYF.